This T cell receptor beta chain was found in a study of neoadjuvant anti-PD-1 for oral cavity cancer (dated by TCRdb to 2020 to 2022). About the investigation overall: Patients mostly received three to four biweekly doses of nivolumab at 3 mg/kg before curative-intent surgical resection. Patients who did not progress were given a fourth nivolumab dose at about day 43 and had definitive surgical resection on days 50-56. Under RECIST 1.1, patients with complete response, partial response or stable disease were classed as responders, and patients with progression were classed as non-responders. There were roughly 11 patients in the parent correlative cohort, and the response rate was 33%. The research as a whole found: After neoadjuvant nivolumab, non-responders showed significantly higher T cell clonality (Gini index) in PBMCs than responders did. Only a few patients per response group were included in the TCR analyses, and larger cohorts for validation were called for by the authors. Higher pretreatment blood Treg/Th17 ratios correlated with higher pretreatment blood TCRbeta clonality and lower post-treatment tumor TCRbeta clonality.

For deep sequencing, PBMC libraries mostly used about 490 ng of input genomic DNA, with six replicates for each sample. The immunoSEQ hsTCRbeta kit was used to prepare TCRbeta libraries according to the manufacturer's instructions. The finished libraries were brought together in one pool at approximately 3 nM, which was then read using an Illumina NovaSeq 6000 S4 flow cell. In the source study's methods: The immunoSEQ Analyzer handled quality control and preprocessing of the raw data. The analysis was limited to productive rearrangements, and each clonotype was defined by a unique CDR3 amino acid sequence. Repertoire clonality was estimated as the Gini-Simpson index, which was computed with the R package tcR. Gini indices were compared with Student's t test, and associations with tumor size change were assessed by Pearson correlation. TCRdb re-hosts the immuneACCESS table, in-frame sequences only. Its copies lack some clones; in the studies checked, an unresolved V gene accounts for under half of them, and the cause for the rest is not known. That table gives V, J and clone size, and the DNA gave D and trimming. In all, the sample holds about 16,000 clones, and 65% of those were seen once. The biggest ten clones account for approximately 2.9% of the sample.

A note on this clone: The specificity of this receptor is unknown. No base quality values were provided; no much bigger clone lies one nucleotide off.

V lost 5 bases and J lost 1 base; the stretch between them is 11 bases long. The CDR3 contains 14 residues, cysteine and phenylalanine counted. Only the CDR3 part of the read is kept: 42 bases, read in frame from the first base. The germline V gene yields MNHEY for CDR1 and SVGAGI for CDR2. The label giving this sample's time point can be read as: before neoadjuvant nivolumab. The patients had newly diagnosed stage II-IVA oral cavity squamous cell carcinoma and had not received any prior systemic or radiation treatment. The cohort consisted of patients with HPV-negative, locally advanced oral cavity squamous cell carcinoma. No culture maintenance or expansion was done, as the peripheral blood mononuclear cells went straight to analysis. The samples were obtained from a longitudinal correlative study of a single-arm phase II trial testing neoadjuvant nivolumab in oral cavity squamous cell carcinoma. Subject-matched pre- and post-treatment PBMCs and tumors from three responders and three non-responders were subjected to genomic DNA-based TCRbeta sequencing. Peripheral blood mononuclear cells were collected before nivolumab treatment and were collected again after treatment, at the time of surgery. The Maxwell RSC DNA from Cells kit was used to isolate genomic DNA from PBMCs.

The sequence is built from TRBV6-5 and TRBJ2-5, with the D gene uncertain. The sequence was collected from a person aged 35-79 years with oral cavity squamous cell carcinoma. The specimen comprised PBMCs, sampled before nivolumab (anti-PD-1) treatment. The sequence in DNA is TGTGCCAGCAGTGATGGAGCAGGCCAAGAGACCCAGTACTTC. Its translation is CASSDGAGQETQYF.